The 26 T cell receptor beta chains in this list originate from one sample, sequenced in a study of T cell clonality in common variable immunodeficiency (dated by TCRdb to the mid-2010s). Library construction relied on the immunoSEQ multiplex PCR assay. TCRdb took this table from immuneACCESS and kept in-frame rearrangements with V and J called. Such tables lack part of the clones; where checked against another copy, unresolved V genes explain under half of the gap, and the rest is unexplained. This sample has tens of thousands of clones in the table, none counted a single time. The top ten hold around 2.8% of the sample. Sample: peripheral blood mononuclear cells. These receptors were obtained from a person between 18 and 70 years old in good health.

With regard to this clone: The read ends 3 residues shy of where the CDR3 ends; the end is completed using the germline J gene. V usage is TRBV5-1 and J usage is TRBJ2-2; D is unresolved. The V end was cut by 3 bases, the J end by 7 bases, with 4 bases between. CDR1 is SGHRS, CDR2 YFSETQ, per germline. The CDR3 length is 11 residues. Incomplete CDR3 DNA: TGCGCCAGCAGCTCCCGCGGGGAG. Protein sequence: CASSSRGE. The entire CDR3 protein is CASSSRGELFF.

This clone was counted a few times. The read halts 3 residues ahead of the CDR3 end, with the missing end drawn from the germline J gene. This chain connects TRBV18 to TRBJ2-3, with 9 bases that match TRBD1. The germline gives CDR1 KGHSH, CDR2 LQKENI. This CDR3 has 15 residues. Here the CDR3 reads CASSPGTGINQPQYF. The CDR3 bases that were read are TGTGCCAGCTCACCTGGGACAGGGATCAATCAGCCG.

Ten or more counts support this clone. The CDR3 end falls 3 residues outside the read, so it is completed with the germline J gene. This chain links TRBV19 with TRBJ1-5; 7 bases line up with TRBD1. CDR1 and CDR2 (germline): LNHDA, SQIVND (reference sequence). This CDR3 spans 18 amino acids. V was clipped by 4 bases and J by 4 bases; unmatched bases: 16. The sequenced part of the CDR3 DNA is TGTGCCAGTAGTAGGGAGTGGACAGGTGCATTTGCGAATCAGCCC. This codes for CASSREWTGAFANQP. The whole CDR3 sequence reads CASSREWTGAFANQPQHF.

This clone has a count of ten or more. The CDR3 end lies 3 residues beyond the end of the read and is filled in from the germline J gene. The chain couples TRBV19 to TRBJ2-7, with TRBD1 matching over 10 bases. There are 13 residues in the CDR3. V dropped 3 bases and J dropped 5; count of bases not matched to a gene: 1. Germline values: CDR1 LNHDA, CDR2 SQIVND (reference sequence). CDR3 region: CASSIGTGDEQYF. CDR3 DNA (partial): TGTGCCAGTAGTATCGGGACAGGGGACGAG.

The table lists this clone with many counts. Read sequence stops 3 residues before the CDR3 end, and the germline J gene provides the missing end. The V and J genes are TRBV20-1 and TRBJ2-5; D unclear. Trimming removed 6 bases at V and 1 base at J, with 15 bases between. CDR3 length: 14 amino acids. CDR1 DFQATT and CDR2 SNEGSKA come from the germline V gene (reference sequence). The DNA read from the CDR3 is TGCAGTGCCGTCACGTTTGTAGCCCAAGAGACC. This translates into CSAVTFVAQET. The whole CDR3 sequence is CSAVTFVAQETQYF.

This clone was observed many times. The read ends 3 residues shy of where the CDR3 ends; the end is completed using the germline J gene. V and J are TRBV5-1 and TRBJ2-7, with a possible D match to TRBD1 (5 bases). CDR1 is SGHRS, CDR2 YFSETQ, per germline. With 3 bases removed from V and 3 bases from J, the gap between germline ends came to 19 bases. This CDR3 comprises 16 residues. The CDR3 spells CASSWAAGQVIYEQYF. The covered CDR3 bases are TGCGCCAGCAGCTGGGCGGCAGGGCAGGTCATCTACGAG.

Note on this clone: The read ends 3 residues early relative to the CDR3; the germline J gene fills the gap. The gene calls are TRBV19 and TRBJ1-5; no reliable D call. Per germline, CDR1 LNHDA and CDR2 SQIVND (reference sequence). Between the trimmed V and J ends, which lost 4 bases and 2 bases, there was a span of 15 bases. The CDR3 spans 16 residues. Partial CDR3 DNA: TGTGCCAGTAGTAGAGGCGGATCCGCGGGCAATCAGCCC. Translating it yields CASSRGGSAGNQP. The full CDR3 protein reads CASSRGGSAGNQPQHF.

In its sample, this clone was seen many times. The read stops 3 residues short of the end of the CDR3; the missing end is completed from the germline J gene. This chain joins TRBV5-1 and TRBJ2-1; 7 bases line up with TRBD2. The V gene end was trimmed by 1 base and the J gene end by 8 bases; junction bases not matched to a gene: 12. Per germline, CDR1 SGHRS and CDR2 YFSETQ. The CDR3 spans 16 residues. The CDR3 loop reads CASSLWLRGSKDEQFF. Incomplete CDR3 DNA: TGCGCCAGCAGCTTGTGGTTGCGGGGGAGTAAAGATGAG.

This clone was seen ten or more times. The CDR3 end falls 3 residues outside the read, so it is completed with the germline J gene. The rearrangement links TRBV7-3 to TRBJ2-2, with 12 bases that match TRBD2. The germline V gene has CDR1 SGHTA and CDR2 FQGTGA. The CDR3 totals 16 residues. The V segment lost 5 bases and the J segment 6 bases; nucleotides outside the gene matches: 7. The CDR3 here is CASSPLLAGGSGELFF. The part of the CDR3 DNA that was read is TGTGCCAGCAGCCCTTTACTAGCGGGAGGCTCCGGGGAG.

This clone was observed a few times. Read sequence stops 3 residues before the CDR3 end, and the germline J gene provides the missing end. The chain recombines TRBV18 with TRBJ2-6; no definite D call. The CDR3 has 19 amino acids. V dropped 5 bases and J dropped 0 bases, with 20 bases sitting between them. Germline CDR1 KGHSH, CDR2 LQKENI. The CDR3 bases that were read are TGTGCCAGCTCATCCGTGGATCTGGGCCTTAGCTCTGGGGCCAACGTC. This gives the protein CASSSVDLGLSSGANV. The full CDR3 sequence reads CASSSVDLGLSSGANVLTF.

This clone was recorded many times. From the germline J gene comes the end of the CDR3, since the read stops 3 residues before it. This rearrangement joins TRBV7-3 to TRBJ2-1, with a weak D call TRBD1 (7 bases). Germline CDR1 SGHTA, CDR2 FQGTGA. The CDR3 runs to 12 residues. Trimming pared 4 bases from V and 9 bases from J, leaving 10 bases between. CDR3 bases read: TGTGCCAGCAGCTCTCAGGGGGGTGAG. Translated, it gives CASSSQGGE. The whole CDR3 protein is CASSSQGGEQFF.

Note on this clone: The read comes to an end 3 residues before the CDR3 does, leaving the germline J gene to fill in the end. The V call is TRBV30, the J call TRBJ1-5; the D is unclear. Germline CDR1 is GTSNPN and CDR2 is SVGIG (reference sequence). The CDR3 covers 15 residues. CDR3 bases read: TGTGCCTGGAGTGTAAACAGCGGGAGCACAGATCCC. Amino acids: CAWSVNSGSTDP. The entire CDR3 is CAWSVNSGSTDPQHF.

This clone was found many times. The read is 3 residues too short to cover the CDR3 end, so that end is filled in from the germline J gene. The V call is TRBV27, the J call TRBJ2-3; 8 bases match TRBD2. The CDR3 consists of 14 residues. CDR1 MNHEY and CDR2 SMNVEV come from the germline V gene (reference sequence). CDR3 in amino acids: CASSLAGGKRTQYF. Incomplete CDR3 DNA: TGTGCCAGCAGTTTGGCGGGAGGAAAGAGAACG.

This clone was counted a few times. This CDR3 is CSARVLGGRLYGYTF. The part of the CDR3 DNA that was read is TGCAGTGCTAGAGTTCTCGGGGGGCGCTTATATGGC. The chain couples TRBV20-1 to TRBJ1-2, with a weak D call TRBD1 (6 bases). The read finishes 3 residues shy of the CDR3 end, and the germline J gene is used to complete it. The germline CDR1 and CDR2 sequences are DFQATT and SNEGSKA (reference sequence). The V and J ends lost 1 base and 5 bases respectively, with 17 bases between them. The CDR3 spans 15 residues.

This clone came up many times. The read gets to within 3 residues of the CDR3 end, and the germline J gene fills in the rest. The chain recombines TRBV30 with TRBJ1-2; 8 positions match TRBD1. Germline CDR1 reads GTSNPN; CDR2 reads SVGIG (reference sequence). The CDR3 is made up of 13 amino acids. J gave up 4 bases and V 1 base, and 2 bases lay outside the gene matches. Partial CDR3 DNA: TGTGCCTGGAGTGCGACAGGGGCCTATGGC. Its protein product is CAWSATGAYG. The CDR3 as a whole reads CAWSATGAYGYTF.

Turning to this clone: The CDR3 is cut off 3 residues early in the read; its end comes from the germline J gene. The genes are TRBV18 and TRBJ2-5; 9 bases map to TRBD1. V lost 6 bases and J lost 5; bases outside the gene matches: 10. The CDR3 is 15 amino acids. The V gene's germline CDR1 is KGHSH and CDR2 LQKENI. The CDR3 is CASSPGTGLGETQYF. The part of the CDR3 DNA that was read is TGTGCCAGCTCGCCCGGGACAGGGCTGGGGGAGACC.

By its share, this clone is medium-sized (0.01 to 0.1%). The CDR3 extends 3 residues past the end of the read, so its final part is completed from the germline J gene. The J gene is TRBJ2-3, the V gene TRBV30; 7 nucleotides match TRBD2. Per the germline V gene, CDR1 is GTSNPN and CDR2 is SVGIG (reference sequence). This CDR3 has 14 amino acids. V shed 0 bases and J 4 bases; nucleotides not matched to a gene: 4. The CDR3 sequence is CAWSVGRESDTQYF. Partial CDR3 DNA: TGTGCCTGGAGTGTAGGGCGGGAGTCAGATACG.

This clone showed up many times. The read halts 3 residues ahead of the CDR3 end, with the missing end drawn from the germline J gene. This sequence joins TRBV2 and TRBJ2-5; 8 bases line up with TRBD2. V shed 4 bases, J shed 7 bases, and the junction held 17 bases outside the gene matches. The CDR3 spans 17 residues. Germline CDR1 reads SNHLY; CDR2 reads FYNNEI. Here the CDR3 reads CASSVFGGRLQEGTQYF. The DNA read from the CDR3 is TGTGCCAGCAGTGTATTCGGCGGGAGGCTCCAGGAGGGGACC.

This clone has ten or more counts. The CDR3 goes on 3 residues after the read ends, and that part is filled in from the germline J gene. The chain combines TRBV20-1 with TRBJ2-5; a possible D gene is TRBD2 (6 bases). Trimming stripped 3 bases from V and 2 bases from J, with 7 bases between. Germline loops: CDR1 DFQATT, CDR2 SNEGSKA (reference sequence). The CDR3 has 12 residues. This chain's CDR3 is CSARSGQETQYF. CDR3 DNA (partial): TGCAGTGCTAGGAGCGGGCAAGAGACC.

With respect to this clone: The read ends 3 residues early relative to the CDR3; the germline J gene fills the gap. The sample holds other DNA sequences that translate to the same CDR3. The chain has TRBV6-1 and TRBJ2-1; 9 bases map to TRBD2. The CDR3 consists of 15 residues. CDR1 and CDR2 (germline): MNHNS, SASEGT. V was clipped by 3 bases and J by 5 bases; unmatched bases: 5. The sequenced CDR3 bases are TGTGCCAGCAGTGAGAGGGGCGGGGGGGACAATGAG. Its protein is CASSERGGGDNE. The CDR3 in its entirety is CASSERGGGDNEQFF.

Remarks on this clone: Mismatch with germline at one junction end may stem from a read error. Read coverage stops 3 residues before the CDR3 terminus; the germline J gene supplies the remainder. The chain couples TRBV18 to TRBJ2-5; D is perhaps TRBD2 (5 bases). The CDR3 runs 16 residues. The germline V gene encodes CDR1 KGHSH and CDR2 LQKENI. The sequenced CDR3 bases are TGCGCCAGCTCACTTAGGGTTCAAGGACTCGCAGATACC. It is translated as CASSLRVQGLADT. From start to end, the CDR3 is CASSLRVQGLADTQYF.

This clone was recorded many times. The CDR3 bases that were read are TGTGCCAGCAGTTTAGCAGGGGCCACCGGGGAG. Its translation is CASSLAGATGE. The CDR3, in full, reads CASSLAGATGELFF. V and J are TRBV27 and TRBJ2-2; the D gene is possibly TRBD1 (6 bases). The read halts 3 residues ahead of the CDR3 end, with the missing end drawn from the germline J gene. V was clipped by 2 bases and J by 4 bases, with 8 bases between them. Per the germline V gene, CDR1 is MNHEY and CDR2 is SMNVEV (reference sequence). The CDR3 is 14 amino acids.

Note on this clone: The CDR3 end is not reached by the read, which stops 3 residues before it; the germline J gene fills it in. The chain is built from TRBV19 and TRBJ1-2; no definite D call. Germline lookup yields CDR1 LNHDA and CDR2 SQIVND (reference sequence). CDR3 length: 16 amino acids. Incomplete CDR3 DNA: TGTGCCAGTAGTATAGGACTAGCGGGAGTCACAGATACC. Its protein is CASSIGLAGVTDT. The whole CDR3 sequence is CASSIGLAGVTDTYTF.

This clone was recorded at least ten times. The read ends 3 residues before the CDR3 terminus; that terminus is restored from the germline J gene. V gene TRBV29-1 combines with J gene TRBJ2-7; 9 positions match TRBD1. The CDR3 spans 13 residues. The trim removed 4 bases at V and 2 bases at J, leaving 3 bases unmatched. Germline lookup yields CDR1 SQVTM and CDR2 ANQGSEA. CDR3 loop: CSVGDRDPYEQYF. The CDR3 bases that were read are TGCAGCGTTGGGGACAGGGACCCCTACGAG.

This clone has at least ten counts. The CDR3 end lies 3 residues beyond the end of the read and is filled in from the germline J gene. This sequence joins TRBV2 and TRBJ2-7; D is undetermined. The CDR3 totals 11 residues. Germline V gene data show CDR1 as SNHLY and CDR2 as FYNNEI. V lost 6 bases and J 5 bases, leaving 8 bases between the germline ends. CDR3 sequence reads: CASSRENEQYF. The sequenced part of the CDR3 DNA is TGTGCCAGCAGCAGAGAAAACGAG.

This clone was detected many times. The DNA ends 3 residues before the CDR3 does, and the rest of the CDR3 is filled in from the germline J gene. The chain employs TRBV7-9 and TRBJ2-7, with TRBD1 matching over 7 bases. The CDR3 sequence is 15 residues long. V trimming: 4 bases; J trimming: 2 bases; junction bases outside the gene matches: 8. CDR1 SEHNR and CDR2 FQNEAQ come from the germline V gene (reference sequence). The CDR3 spells CASSSSTGATYEQYF. The sequenced CDR3 bases are TGTGCCAGCAGCTCCTCCACAGGGGCCACCTACGAG.